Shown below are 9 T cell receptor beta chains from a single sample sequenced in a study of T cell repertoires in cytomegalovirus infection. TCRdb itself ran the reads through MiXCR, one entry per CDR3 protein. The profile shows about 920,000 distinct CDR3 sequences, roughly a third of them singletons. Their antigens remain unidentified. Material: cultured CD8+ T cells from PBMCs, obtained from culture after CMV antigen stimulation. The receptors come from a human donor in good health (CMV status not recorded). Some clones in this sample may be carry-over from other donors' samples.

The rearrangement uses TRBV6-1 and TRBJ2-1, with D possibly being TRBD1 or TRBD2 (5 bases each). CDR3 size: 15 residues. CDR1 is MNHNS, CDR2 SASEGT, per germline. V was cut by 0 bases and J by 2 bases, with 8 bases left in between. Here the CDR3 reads CASSEAGGTYNEQFF. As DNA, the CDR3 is TGTGCCAGCAGTGAAGCTGGGGGAACCTACAATGAGCAGTTCTTC.

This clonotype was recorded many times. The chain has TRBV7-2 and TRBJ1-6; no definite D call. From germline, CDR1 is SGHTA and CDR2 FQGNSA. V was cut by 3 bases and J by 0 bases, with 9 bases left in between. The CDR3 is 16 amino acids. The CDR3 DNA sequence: TGTGCCAGCAGCTTTCGAGGGAGCTCCTATAATTCACCCCTCCACTTT. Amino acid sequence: CASSFRGSSYNSPLHF.

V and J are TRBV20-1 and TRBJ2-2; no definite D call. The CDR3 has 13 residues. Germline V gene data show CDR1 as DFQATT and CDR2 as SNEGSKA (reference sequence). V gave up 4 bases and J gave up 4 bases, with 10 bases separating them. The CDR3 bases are TGCAGTGCTACACCTTTTGCCACCGGGGAGCTGTTTTTT. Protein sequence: CSATPFATGELFF.

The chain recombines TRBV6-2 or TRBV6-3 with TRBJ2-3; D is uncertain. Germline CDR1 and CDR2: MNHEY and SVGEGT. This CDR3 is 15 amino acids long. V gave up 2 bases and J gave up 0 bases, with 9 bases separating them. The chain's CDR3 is CASSYVSTSTDTQYF. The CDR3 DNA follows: TGTGCCAGCAGTTACGTTTCGACTAGCACAGATACGCAGTATTTT.

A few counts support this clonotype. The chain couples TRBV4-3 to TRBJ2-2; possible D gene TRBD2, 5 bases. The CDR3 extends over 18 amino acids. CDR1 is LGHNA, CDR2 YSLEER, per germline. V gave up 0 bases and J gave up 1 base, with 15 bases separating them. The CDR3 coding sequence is TGCGCCAGCAGCCAAGACCGTACCGGAGGTTGGAACACCGGGGAGCTGTTTTTT. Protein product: CASSQDRTGGWNTGELFF.

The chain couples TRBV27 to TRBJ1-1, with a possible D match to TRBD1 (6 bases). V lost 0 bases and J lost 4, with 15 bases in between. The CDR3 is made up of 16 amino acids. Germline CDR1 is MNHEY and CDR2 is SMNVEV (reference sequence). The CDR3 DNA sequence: TGTGCCAGCAGTTTATCGGGACGGGGAGGGGGCACTGAAGCTTTCTTT. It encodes CASSLSGRGGGTEAFF.

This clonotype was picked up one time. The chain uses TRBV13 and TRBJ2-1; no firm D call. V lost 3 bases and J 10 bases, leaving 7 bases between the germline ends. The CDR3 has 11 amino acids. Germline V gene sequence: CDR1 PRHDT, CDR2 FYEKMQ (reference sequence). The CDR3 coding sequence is TGTGCCAGCAGCTTTCAGGACGAGCAGTTCTTC. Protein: CASSFQDEQFF.

This CDR3 reads CASSFGGYSNTGELFF. For the CDR3, the DNA is TGTGCCAGCAGCTTCGGGGGGTACTCGAACACCGGGGAGCTGTTTTTT. The chain carries TRBV7-9 and TRBJ2-2; 7 nucleotides align to TRBD2. V lost 3 bases, J lost 0 bases, and 4 bases stayed unmatched. In germline, CDR1 is SEHNR, CDR2 FQNEAQ (reference sequence). This CDR3 is built from 16 residues. Complete variable domain (other parts from reference TRBV7-9 and TRBJ2-2): DTGVSQNPRHKITKRGQNVTFRCDPISEHNRLYWYRQTLGQGPEFLTYFQNEAQLEKSRLLSDRFSAERPKGSFSTLEIQRTEQGDSAMYLCASSFGGYSNTGELFFGEGSRLTVL.

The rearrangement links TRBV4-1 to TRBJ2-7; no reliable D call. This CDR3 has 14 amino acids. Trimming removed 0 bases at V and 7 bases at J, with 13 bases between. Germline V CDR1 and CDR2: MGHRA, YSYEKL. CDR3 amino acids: CASSQDPDSWEQYV. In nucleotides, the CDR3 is TGCGCCAGCAGCCAAGATCCCGATTCGTGGGAGCAGTACGTC.